A single sample gave rise to the 21 T cell receptor beta chains below, sequenced in a study of T cell responses to AZD1222 COVID-19 vaccine. Profiling relied on immunoSEQ multiplex PCR, and the TCRdb table lists in-frame clones only, not all of them. The profile shows roughly 180,000 clones, over 80% of them singletons. The sequencing used peripheral blood, collected 28 days after the second dose of the MenACWY control vaccine. These receptors originate from an adult who received the MenACWY meningococcal vaccine as a control.

This clone was detected once. The chain links TRBV4-3 to TRBJ1-1; D gene ambiguous. Trimming shortened V by 0 bases and J by 2 bases, and 7 bases separated the two germline ends. Germline loops: CDR1 LGHNA, CDR2 YSLEER. The CDR3 contains 14 residues. CDR3 region: CASSQDHGNTEAFF. The CDR3, as DNA: TGCGCCAGCAGCCAAGATCACGGCAACACTGAAGCTTTCTTT.

The chain has TRBV9 and TRBJ1-2; weak D call: TRBD1 (6 bases). CDR1 is SGDLS, CDR2 YYNGEE, per germline. The CDR3 extends over 15 amino acids. V lost 4 bases, J lost 1 base, and 14 bases lay in between. DNA for the CDR3: TGTGCCAGCAGCATAACCCCGGACAGTAACTATGGCTACACCTTC. This sequence encodes CASSITPDSNYGYTF.

This chain links TRBV5-1 with TRBJ1-6; possibly TRBD1 for D (6 bases). The V and J ends lost 0 bases and 7 bases respectively, with 8 bases between them. The CDR3 loop spans 14 amino acids. Per germline, CDR1 SGHRS and CDR2 YFSETQ. The CDR3 DNA follows: TGCGCCAGCAGCTTGGGACAGGCGAATTCACCCCTCCACTTT. Its translation: CASSLGQANSPLHF.

V is TRBV18 and J is TRBJ1-6; D unresolved. Between the trimmed V and J ends, which lost 3 bases and 6 bases, there was a span of 12 bases. Germline-derived CDR1 and CDR2 are KGHSH and LQKENI. The CDR3 length is 15 residues. This CDR3 is CASSPLEAVNSPLHF. CDR3 sequence (DNA): TGTGCCAGCTCACCTTTGGAGGCTGTTAATTCACCCCTCCACTTT.

The chain has TRBV5-6 and TRBJ2-2; TRBD1 matches at 10 bases. CDR1 and CDR2 from the germline V gene are SGHDT and YYEEEE. V was pared by 3 bases and J by 6 bases, with 8 bases of the junction left unmatched. There are 16 residues in the CDR3. This CDR3 reads CASSWEGQGRPGELFF. The CDR3 DNA reads TGTGCCAGCAGCTGGGAGGGACAGGGGCGGCCCGGGGAGCTGTTTTTT.

The rearrangement joins TRBV19 to TRBJ1-1; unclear D gene. CDR3 length equals 15 residues. Germline CDR1 LNHDA, CDR2 SQIVND (reference sequence). V lost 7 bases and J 0 bases, leaving 15 bases between the germline ends. CDR3 nucleotide sequence: TGTGCCAGTAAGGCGGGAGCCAACATGAACACTGAAGCTTTCTTT. The encoded protein is CASKAGANMNTEAFF. Looking up the rest from reference TRBV19 and TRBJ1-1 gives the full variable domain: DGGITQSPKYLFRKEGQNVTLSCEQNLNHDAMYWYRQDPGQGLRLIYYSQIVNDFQKGDIAEGYSVSREKKESFPLTVTSAQKNPTAFYLCASKAGANMNTEAFFGQGTRLTVV.

This sequence joins TRBV20-1 and TRBJ2-5; TRBD2 matches 8 bases. Germline V lookup: CDR1 DFQATT, CDR2 SNEGSKA (reference sequence). This CDR3 region has 11 residues. The CDR3 reads CSAGGSETQYF. In nucleotides, the CDR3 is TGCAGCGCGGGGGGTTCAGAGACCCAGTACTTC.

The J gene is TRBJ1-4, the V gene TRBV5-4, with D perhaps matching TRBD1 (5 bases). The ends were cut back, 1 base at V and 10 bases at J, with 8 bases in the middle. Germline V gene data show CDR1 as SGHNT and CDR2 as YYREEE (reference sequence). CDR3 length equals 12 residues. For the CDR3, the DNA is TGTGCCAGCAGCTTGCGAGGGGCAAAACTGTTTTTT. It translates to CASSLRGAKLFF.

The V and J genes are TRBV7-2 and TRBJ1-3; D may be TRBD1 (6 bases). CDR3 size: 17 residues. V was shortened by 6 bases and J by 3 bases, with 21 bases between the two germline ends. Germline V gene lookup returns CDR1 SGHTA and CDR2 FQGNSA. Written as DNA, the CDR3 is TGTGCCAGCAGGGTCTCGCAGGGGCGCTCCTATGGAAACACCATATATTTT. Protein sequence: CASRVSQGRSYGNTIYF.

The V and J genes are TRBV5-1 and TRBJ1-2, with D possibly matching TRBD1 (5 bases). Germline assignment: CDR1 SGHRS and CDR2 YFSETQ. The germline V and J ends were trimmed by 0 bases and 6 bases, with 12 bases remaining between them. The CDR3 loop spans 14 amino acids. The CDR3 bases are TGCGCCAGCAGCTTGGTAGGCGCGGGGGATGGCTACACCTTC. The encoded protein is CASSLVGAGDGYTF.

The chain carries TRBV27 and TRBJ1-1; 7 bases agree with TRBD1. From germline, CDR1 is MNHEY and CDR2 SMNVEV (reference sequence). CDR3 length: 14 amino acids. Trimming took 6 bases from V and 10 from J; bases not matched to a gene: 14. CDR3 sequence: CASSLDRASPSAFF. The CDR3 DNA reads TGTGCCAGCAGCCTTGACAGGGCCTCTCCCTCAGCTTTCTTT.

The rearrangement uses TRBV4-2 and TRBJ2-1; the D gene is possibly TRBD2 (5 bases). The CDR3 extends over 16 amino acids. Per germline, CDR1 LGHNA and CDR2 YNFKEQ. Deletions cut 0 bases from V and 6 bases from J, with 15 bases between. The CDR3 region has the DNA TGTGCCAGCAGCCAAGAGGACGGGATCTACCCCAATGAGCAGTTCTTC. As protein: CASSQEDGIYPNEQFF.

The gene calls are TRBV9 and TRBJ1-1; no clear D. The germline V gene encodes CDR1 SGDLS and CDR2 YYNGEE. V gave up 3 bases and J gave up 2 bases, with 11 bases separating them. This CDR3 is built from 14 residues. The DNA for the CDR3 is TGTGCCAGCAGCGCCCGCCCCGCCAACACTGAAGCTTTCTTT. It is translated as CASSARPANTEAFF.

This clone was seen only once. This chain uses TRBV9 with TRBJ2-7; D gene unclear. V lost 0 bases, J lost 1 base, and 14 bases lay in between. The germline gives CDR1 SGDLS, CDR2 YYNGEE. This CDR3 is 16 amino acids long. The CDR3 spells CASSVVGRHLSYEQYF. The CDR3 DNA reads as TGTGCCAGCAGCGTAGTCGGGCGGCATCTGTCCTACGAGCAGTACTTC.

The chain recombines TRBV4-1 with TRBJ1-5; D is unresolved. Trimming cost V 0 bases and J 4 bases, with 4 bases left between them. Germline values: CDR1 MGHRA, CDR2 YSYEKL. The CDR3 contains 13 residues. CDR3 amino acids: CASSQERNQPQHF. Written as DNA, the CDR3 is TGCGCCAGCAGCCAAGAGAGGAATCAGCCCCAGCATTTT.

This chain uses TRBV11-2 with TRBJ2-1, with 7 positions matching TRBD2. This CDR3 is built from 17 residues. V was pared by 6 bases and J by 7 bases, with 18 bases of the junction left unmatched. Germline CDR1 is SGHAT and CDR2 is FQNNGV. The CDR3 nucleotides read TGTGCCAGCAGACACTGGCGGGAGCTACCGAGGAGGAATGAGCAGTTCTTC. Amino acids: CASRHWRELPRRNEQFF.

V gene TRBV7-2 combines with J gene TRBJ1-1; 7 bases agree with TRBD1. The CDR3 contains 13 residues. Germline-derived CDR1 and CDR2 are SGHTA and FQGNSA. The V gene end was trimmed by 4 bases and the J gene end by 11 bases; junction bases not matched to a gene: 10. CDR3 nucleotide sequence: TGTGCCAGCAGCTCGGACAGGAACCTAAACGCTTTCTTT. It codes for CASSSDRNLNAFF.

The chain's CDR3 is CASSFGQIYGYTF. CDR3 sequence (DNA): TGTGCCAGCAGTTTTGGGCAGATCTATGGCTACACCTTC. The chain uses TRBV7-9 and TRBJ1-2; D is unclear. This CDR3 contains 13 residues. CDR1 is SEHNR and CDR2 is FQNEAQ in the germline V gene (reference sequence). Trimming pared 6 bases from V and 4 bases from J, leaving 12 bases between.

The V gene is TRBV10-2, the J gene TRBJ1-1; D is ambiguous. The CDR3 sequence is 13 residues long. The germline gives CDR1 WSHSY, CDR2 SAAADI. Trimming cost V 8 bases and J 3 bases, with 13 bases left between them. The CDR3 DNA sequence: TGCGCCAGCTGCTGGGATTCATACACTGAAGCTTTCTTT. It specifies CASCWDSYTEAFF.

The chain combines TRBV9 with TRBJ1-4, with D possibly TRBD1 on 5 matching bases. V dropped 4 bases and J dropped 7 bases, with 14 bases sitting between them. Germline V gene lookup returns CDR1 SGDLS and CDR2 YYNGEE. The CDR3 has 14 amino acids. The CDR3 nucleotides read TGTGCCAGCAGCACTCAGCGGGGGGGTGAAAAACTGTTTTTT. It is translated as CASSTQRGGEKLFF.

This clone was seen a single time. V gene TRBV6-2 or TRBV6-3 combines with J gene TRBJ1-1; D perhaps matches TRBD1 (6 bases). CDR1 and CDR2 (germline): MNHEY, SVGEGT. The V and J ends lost 4 bases and 1 base respectively, with 19 bases between them. The CDR3 has 17 residues. The DNA for the CDR3 is TGTGCCAGCAGTTCCGATTTACCGGGACAACAGAACACTGAAGCTTTCTTT. Amino acid sequence: CASSSDLPGQQNTEAFF.